These 24 T cell receptor beta chains were sequenced from one sample in a study of T cells in Graves' hyperthyroidism and ophthalmopathy. Researchers took RNA transcripts and amplified the TCR beta CDR3 regions from them. TCR CDR3 regions were first amplified by RT-PCR with HTBI primers. TCRdb used MiXCR to reprocess the multiplex PCR reads, holding one entry per CDR3 protein. The sample carries hundreds of thousands of distinct CDR3 sequences, around 13% recorded once. Material: blood. Receptor source: a woman between 18 and 29 years old with Graves' hyperthyroidism.

This clonotype was detected ten times or more. This chain uses TRBV2 with TRBJ2-5; D is uncertain. The CDR3 totals 11 residues. Germline V CDR1 and CDR2: SNHLY, FYNNEI. V was cut by 6 bases and J by 5 bases, with 7 bases left in between. This CDR3 is CASRAVETQYF. Written as DNA, the CDR3 is TGTGCCAGCAGGGCGGTCGAGACCCAGTACTTC.

This clonotype was seen at least ten times. The CDR3 here is CASSPGGSLGTDTQYF. In DNA, the CDR3 is TGTGCCAGCAGTCCCGGGGGAAGCTTGGGCACAGATACGCAGTATTTT. This chain uses TRBV28 with TRBJ2-3; a possible D gene is TRBD2 (6 bases). The CDR3 consists of 16 residues. V lost 5 bases, J lost 1 base, and 16 bases lay in between. Germline V CDR1 and CDR2: MDHEN, SYDVKM. Complete variable domain (other parts from reference TRBV28 and TRBJ2-3): DVKVTQSSRYLVKRTGEKVFLECVQDMDHENMFWYRQDPGLGLRLIYFSYDVKMKEKGDIPEGYSVSREKKERFSLILESASTNQTSMYLCASSPGGSLGTDTQYFGPGTRLTVL.

This clonotype was found many times. J is TRBJ1-1 and V is TRBV29-1, with a weak D call TRBD1 (5 bases). Germline CDR1 SQVTM, CDR2 ANQGSEA. The CDR3 sequence is 13 residues long. Trimming cost V 0 bases and J 0 bases, with 5 bases left between them. In DNA, the CDR3 is TGCAGCGTTGAAGAGGACATGAACACTGAAGCTTTCTTT. Translating gives CSVEEDMNTEAFF.

This clonotype has ten or more counts. The chain employs TRBV12-3 or TRBV12-4 and TRBJ1-2; TRBD1 matches 8 bases. The V and J ends lost 5 bases and 4 bases, in that order; junction bases with no gene match: 15. The CDR3 is made up of 17 amino acids. The CDR3 sequence: CASSPNRDRPLGYGYTF. The CDR3 region has the DNA TGTGCCAGCAGTCCCAACCGGGACAGGCCCCTTGGCTATGGCTACACCTTC.

This clonotype came up many times. The chain employs TRBV12-3 or TRBV12-4 and TRBJ1-3; 7 nucleotides agree with TRBD1. The CDR3 runs to 18 residues. After removal of 6 bases from V and 0 bases from J, the junction contained 14 bases not matched to a gene. The CDR3: CASSLRRRGLTSGNTIYF. Here the CDR3 DNA reads TGTGCCAGCAGCCTACGGCGAAGGGGGCTGACCTCTGGAAACACCATATATTTT.

This clonotype has a handful of counts. This chain joins TRBV7-8 and TRBJ2-1, with 7 positions matching TRBD2. This CDR3 has 15 amino acids. The V and J ends lost 4 bases and 3 bases, in that order; junction bases with no gene match: 6. CDR1 SGHVS and CDR2 FQNEAQ come from the germline V gene. The CDR3 reads CASSSGTTNYNEQFF. The CDR3 DNA reads TGTGCCAGCAGCTCCGGGACTACTAACTACAATGAGCAGTTCTTC.

The V call is TRBV4-1, the J call TRBJ1-2; D not resolved. Trimming stripped 1 base from V and 2 bases from J, with 11 bases between. Germline CDR1 and CDR2: MGHRA and YSYEKL. This CDR3 comprises 15 residues. The CDR3 bases are TGCGCCAGCAGCCAAGTCCCGACGGCGAACTATGGCTACACCTTC. It specifies CASSQVPTANYGYTF.

The rearrangement links TRBV5-1 to TRBJ1-5, with D possibly TRBD1 on 5 matching bases. With 4 bases removed from V and 6 bases from J, the gap between germline ends came to 11 bases. The CDR3 has 13 amino acids. Germline V gene data show CDR1 as SGHRS and CDR2 as YFSETQ. The CDR3 reads CASSPGLGQPQHF. CDR3 nucleotides: TGCGCCAGCAGCCCAGGGCTCGGTCAGCCCCAGCATTTT.

The rearrangement uses TRBV10-3 and TRBJ1-1; a weak D match, TRBD1 (5 bases). The V gene lost 3 bases and the J gene lost 6 bases, with 8 bases spanning the gap. CDR3 length: 12 residues. The germline V gene encodes CDR1 ENHRY and CDR2 SYGVKD. The CDR3 region is CAISDRVAEAFF. CDR3 nucleotides: TGTGCCATCAGTGACAGGGTTGCTGAAGCTTTCTTT.

This clonotype was seen more than once but under ten times. The DNA for the CDR3 is TGTGCCAGCAGCTCGACGTTGCGGTTGAACACTGAAGCTTTCTTT. Its translation: CASSSTLRLNTEAFF. This sequence joins TRBV7-9 and TRBJ1-1; D is uncertain. Germline V gene data show CDR1 as SEHNR and CDR2 as FQNEAQ (reference sequence). V was trimmed by 4 bases and J by 0 bases, leaving 12 bases between them. This CDR3 spans 15 amino acids.

This clonotype came up many times. This sequence joins TRBV11-3 and TRBJ2-7; D may correspond to TRBD1 or TRBD2 (6 bases each). The germline V gene encodes CDR1 SGHNT and CDR2 YENEEA. Trimming took 1 base from V and 3 from J, leaving 10 bases between them. The CDR3 has 14 residues. CDR3 residues: CASSLGQDYYEQYF. For the CDR3, the DNA is TGTGCCAGCAGCTTAGGACAGGACTACTACGAGCAGTACTTC.

This clonotype was seen at least ten times. The DNA of the CDR3 is TGTGCCAGCAGGCCCCGGGACCATAGGGGGGAGACCCAGTACTTC. Its translation is CASRPRDHRGETQYF. The genes are TRBV3-1 and TRBJ2-5; a weak D match, TRBD1 (6 bases). Deletions cut 6 bases from V and 5 bases from J, with 19 bases between. The CDR3 spans 15 residues. Germline lookup yields CDR1 LGHDT and CDR2 YNNKEL (reference sequence).

This sequence joins TRBV4-1 and TRBJ2-2; 7 positions agree with TRBD2. CDR3 length: 15 amino acids. Trimming at V came to 6 bases and at J to 4 bases, leaving 8 bases not matched to a gene. Germline V gene sequence: CDR1 MGHRA, CDR2 YSYEKL. As DNA, the CDR3 is TGCGCCAGCAGGGTCGGGAGGACCCCCACCGGGGAGCTGTTTTTT. Translating it yields CASRVGRTPTGELFF.

V is TRBV7-6 and J is TRBJ1-3; D ambiguous. This CDR3 has 15 residues. Germline CDR1 reads SGHVS; CDR2 reads FNYEAQ. V was trimmed by 3 bases and J by 0 bases, leaving 9 bases between them. CDR3 coding DNA: TGTGCCAGCAGCTTTAGTTCCAACTCTGGAAACACCATATATTTT. Protein: CASSFSSNSGNTIYF.

This clonotype showed up just a few times. This rearrangement joins TRBV2 to TRBJ1-1; D unclear. Germline CDR1 and CDR2: SNHLY and FYNNEI. Trimming removed 2 bases from V and 4 bases from J, with 14 bases in between. The length of the CDR3 is 15 residues. The CDR3, as DNA: TGTGCCAGCAGTGAACGGGCTCTTCAGGCCACTGAAGCTTTCTTT. Amino acid sequence: CASSERALQATEAFF.

Comments on this clonotype: A much larger clone differs by one base, so this may be a read error. The V gene is TRBV7-2, the J gene TRBJ1-5; D might be TRBD1 (6 bases). The CDR3 is 15 residues long. Germline CDR1 reads SGHTA; CDR2 reads FQGNSA. CDR3 bases: TGTGCCAGCAGCCCGAGTGCCAGGGGAAATCAGCTCCAGCATTTT. Its protein product is CASSPSARGNQLQHF. Full variable domain (missing parts from reference TRBV7-2 and TRBJ1-5): GAGVSQSPSNKVTEKGKDVELRCDPISGHTALYWYRQSLGQGLEFLIYFQGNSAPDKSGLPSDRFSAERTGGSVSTLTIQRTQQEDSAVYLCASSPSARGNQLQHFGDGTRLSIL.

Ten or more counts support this clonotype. V and J are TRBV12-3 or TRBV12-4 and TRBJ1-5; 8 nucleotides align to TRBD1. This CDR3 is 15 amino acids long. With 5 bases clipped from V and 5 bases from J, the junction kept 8 bases outside the gene matches. The CDR3 reads CASSLMGTGYQPQHF. CDR3 nucleotide sequence: TGTGCCAGCAGTCTGATGGGGACAGGCTATCAGCCCCAGCATTTT.

This clonotype was observed at least ten times. The V and J genes are TRBV7-6 and TRBJ2-3; D is undetermined. The CDR3 is made up of 14 amino acids. Germline CDR1 SGHVS, CDR2 FNYEAQ. Between the trimmed V and J ends, which lost 5 bases and 9 bases, there was a span of 18 bases. CDR3 sequence reads: CASSELAGSLTQYF. The CDR3 nucleotides are TGTGCCAGCAGCGAACTCGCTGGCAGTCTAACGCAGTATTTT.

This clonotype was seen ten or more times. The CDR3 bases are TGCAGTGCTAGTCCGCCTCACATGTACACAGATACGCAGTATTTT. Residues: CSASPPHMYTDTQYF. V and J are TRBV20-1 and TRBJ2-3; D uncertain. The V end lost 3 bases, the J end lost 2 bases, and 15 bases lay between the germline ends. Germline-derived CDR1 and CDR2 are DFQATT and SNEGSKA (reference sequence). The CDR3 runs 15 residues.

This clonotype was recorded at least ten times. The chain is built from TRBV29-1 and TRBJ2-2, with D possibly matching TRBD1 (6 bases). This CDR3 has 14 amino acids. Trimming removed 7 bases from V and 3 bases from J, with 15 bases in between. Germline V gene data show CDR1 as SQVTM and CDR2 as ANQGSEA. The CDR3 nucleotides read TGCAGCGCAGTAACAGGGCCCGACACCGGGGAGCTGTTTTTT. Amino acids: CSAVTGPDTGELFF.

The V and J genes are TRBV14 and TRBJ1-4; 9 positions match TRBD1. CDR1 SGHDN and CDR2 FVKESK come from the germline V gene. This CDR3 has 17 residues. Trimming removed 3 bases from V and 4 bases from J; junction bases left unmatched: 9. The CDR3 DNA reads as TGTGCCAGCAGCCAGCCGGGACAGGGAAACTTTAATGAAAAACTGTTTTTT. Translation gives CASSQPGQGNFNEKLFF.

This clonotype was seen more than once but under ten times. The chain combines TRBV12-3 or TRBV12-4 with TRBJ1-3; 8 positions match TRBD1. Trimming cost V 10 bases and J 0 bases; bases outside gene matches: 8. The CDR3 runs 15 residues. The CDR3 is CATRGTGLSGNTIYF. The CDR3 coding sequence is TGTGCCACCCGAGGGACAGGCCTCTCTGGAAACACCATATATTTT.

This clonotype has a count of ten or more. The rearrangement uses TRBV7-9 and TRBJ2-3; D uncertain. Per the germline V gene, CDR1 is SEHNR and CDR2 is FQNEAQ (reference sequence). This CDR3 is 13 amino acids long. V lost 4 bases and J 4 bases, leaving 9 bases between the germline ends. Here the CDR3 DNA reads TGTGCCAGCAGCTCTGGGGTGCCAGATACGCAGTATTTT. Translated, it gives CASSSGVPDTQYF.

This clonotype has ten or more counts. The chain couples TRBV7-9 to TRBJ2-1, with 10 bases that match TRBD2. CDR1 is SEHNR and CDR2 is FQNEAQ in the germline V gene (reference sequence). Trimming removed 5 bases from V and 7 bases from J; junction bases left unmatched: 8. CDR3 length: 15 residues. The CDR3 protein is CASSELAGGANEQFF. In DNA, the CDR3 is TGTGCCAGCAGCGAGTTAGCGGGAGGAGCAAATGAGCAGTTCTTC.